The T cell receptor beta chain under discussion was sequenced for a study of cytomegalovirus exposure and HLA in healthy donors. Study outcomes and limitations: The authors later found most CMV-associated TCR beta chains appeared HLA-restricted. The number of N-insertions in an Asian-associated ancestry cluster was reportedly below the roughly 620-donor mean in a later analysis. Per a later analysis, 15,000 to 20,000 TCR beta sequences showed association with HLA alleles at 0.05 false discovery rate.

The CDR3 has 14 residues. In germline, CDR1 is SGHNT, CDR2 YENEEA. V was pared by 1 base and J by 5 bases, with 11 bases between. This clone was observed a single time. Its antigen is as yet unknown. At collection, donors were nominally healthy, but unrecorded immune exposures were probable. Primers: 60 Vbeta forward and 13 Jbeta reverse. Clones were read by immunoSEQ multiplex PCR, and TCRdb kept only the in-frame ones, dropping some. In the table there are roughly 120,000 clones, approximately 80% of which are singletons. The chain couples TRBV11-3 to TRBJ1-1; D perhaps matches TRBD1 (5 bases). Specimen: PBMCs. The TCR originated in a young woman in good health and CMV-seropositive. CDR3 in DNA: TGTGCCAGCAGCTTAGCGGCAGGGCAGACTGAAGCTTTCTTT. It yields the protein CASSLAAGQTEAFF.